The 26 T cell receptor beta chains given below trace back to one sample, sequenced in a study of blood T cell repertoires in COVID-19. Measured with immunoSEQ multiplex PCR; TCRdb has only the in-frame clones, and not every one. The repertoire holds around 41,000 clones, around 90% seen once, with around 10% in the top ten. The sequencing sample was made of peripheral blood. The receptor set was obtained from a woman older than 75 with active COVID-19.

The rearrangement links TRBV29-1 to TRBJ2-2, with D maybe TRBD1 (6 bases). The CDR3 contains 13 residues. Germline assignment: CDR1 SQVTM and CDR2 ANQGSEA. Trimming shortened V by 7 bases and J by 0 bases, and 9 bases separated the two germline ends. In nucleotides, the CDR3 is TGCAGCGGGGGGACACCGAACACCGGGGAGCTGTTTTTT. This codes for CSGGTPNTGELFF.

The rearrangement links TRBV29-1 to TRBJ2-5; 9 nucleotides match TRBD1. This CDR3 has 13 residues. Trimming at V came to 7 bases and at J to 3 bases, leaving 6 bases not matched to a gene. Germline V lookup: CDR1 SQVTM, CDR2 ANQGSEA. The DNA for the CDR3 is TGCAGCGCGCGGGACAGGGTGAAAGAGACCCAGTACTTC. Protein: CSARDRVKETQYF.

The chain combines TRBV5-6 with TRBJ2-4; D is unclear. Deletions cut 3 bases from V and 0 bases from J, with 19 bases between. Per germline, CDR1 SGHDT and CDR2 YYEEEE. The CDR3 is made up of 18 amino acids. The CDR3 nucleotides are TGTGCCAGCAGCTGGAGTGGGTCCGCAGCATTAGCCAAAAACATTCAGTACTTC. Translated, it gives CASSWSGSAALAKNIQYF.

This rearrangement joins TRBV5-4 to TRBJ2-3; D remains unclear. Germline V gene sequence: CDR1 SGHNT, CDR2 YYREEE (reference sequence). The CDR3 is made up of 14 amino acids. Trimming left V 0 bases short and J 3 bases short, with 8 bases between. The CDR3 sequence: CASSLGGATDTQYF. The CDR3 DNA sequence: TGTGCCAGCAGCTTGGGCGGAGCAACAGATACGCAGTATTTT.

This clone was observed once. The chain joins TRBV6-2 or TRBV6-3 to TRBJ2-1, with a possible D match to TRBD2 (5 bases). Germline V gene sequence: CDR1 MNHEY, CDR2 SVGEGT. Trimming cost V 6 bases and J 7 bases, with 22 bases left between them. CDR3 size: 16 residues. The CDR3 protein is CASSDRTALRRNEQFF. For the CDR3, the DNA is TGTGCCAGCAGCGATCGGACTGCCCTTAGAAGGAATGAGCAGTTCTTC.

The V gene is TRBV9, the J gene TRBJ2-7, with 8 bases aligning to TRBD2. V was pared by 0 bases and J by 2 bases, with 4 bases of the junction left unmatched. The CDR3 is 15 residues long. CDR1 and CDR2 (germline): SGDLS, YYNGEE. The CDR3 loop is CASSVDGGDPYEQYF. The CDR3 bases are TGTGCCAGCAGCGTAGACGGGGGGGACCCCTACGAGCAGTACTTC.

The rearrangement uses TRBV9 and TRBJ1-1; D is uncertain. CDR1 and CDR2 (germline): SGDLS, YYNGEE. The germline V and J ends were trimmed by 3 bases and 0 bases, with 12 bases remaining between them. This CDR3 spans 15 amino acids. CDR3 nucleotide sequence: TGTGCCAGCAGCGCCGCTCAGATCATGAACACTGAAGCTTTCTTT. It codes for CASSAAQIMNTEAFF.

The V gene is TRBV27, the J gene TRBJ1-6, with D possibly being TRBD1 (5 bases). The length of the CDR3 is 16 residues. Trimming left V 0 bases short and J 7 bases short, with 13 bases between. Germline V gene sequence: CDR1 MNHEY, CDR2 SMNVEV (reference sequence). CDR3 nucleotides: TGTGCCAGCAGTTTATCGCGGGGGGTTGGAAATTCACCCCTCCACTTT. Its translation: CASSLSRGVGNSPLHF.

The chain carries TRBV3-1 (or the pseudogene TRBV3-2) and TRBJ1-3, with unresolved D. Germline values: CDR1 LGHDT, CDR2 YNNKEL (reference sequence). Trimming took off 3 bases at V and 4 bases at J, with 10 bases between the two ends. CDR3 length equals 14 residues. In DNA form, the CDR3 reads TGTGCCAGCAGCCACCGGGGAGGCGGAAACACCATATATTTT. It encodes CASSHRGGGNTIYF.

This chain uses TRBV19 with TRBJ2-7; D is possibly TRBD1 (6 bases). CDR3 length equals 14 residues. V lost 7 bases, J lost 7 bases, and 20 bases lay in between. CDR1 is LNHDA and CDR2 is SQIVND in the germline V gene (reference sequence). CDR3 loop: CASNPTGADREQYF. CDR3 bases: TGTGCCAGTAACCCGACAGGTGCCGATAGAGAGCAGTACTTC.

This chain uses TRBV28 with TRBJ1-4, with D tentatively TRBD1 (5 bases). Germline CDR1 and CDR2: MDHEN and SYDVKM. CDR3 length: 16 residues. V dropped 5 bases and J dropped 8 bases, with 21 bases sitting between them. The CDR3 loop reads CASSPGGTPGGEKLFF. The CDR3 bases are TGTGCCAGCAGTCCCGGGGGAACCCCCGGCGGGGAAAAACTGTTTTTT.

The chain recombines TRBV4-2 with TRBJ1-2, with 7 bases that match TRBD1. The junction had 4 bases not matched to a gene; V was cut back by 3 bases and J by 3 bases. This CDR3 contains 14 residues. Germline CDR1 is LGHNA and CDR2 is YNFKEQ. CDR3 nucleotides: TGTGCCAGCAGCCACCGACAGGGAGACTATGGCTACACCTTC. It is translated as CASSHRQGDYGYTF.

The chain combines TRBV6-2 or TRBV6-3 with TRBJ1-1; no definite D call. The CDR3 covers 12 residues. CDR1 is MNHEY and CDR2 is SVGEGT in the germline V gene. The V end was cut by 0 bases, the J end by 9 bases, with 8 bases between. CDR3 sequence reads: CASSYSRLQAFF. CDR3 in DNA: TGTGCCAGCAGTTACTCGAGGTTGCAAGCTTTCTTT.

The chain recombines TRBV27 with TRBJ1-4, with D uncertain. The germline CDR1 and CDR2 sequences are MNHEY and SMNVEV (reference sequence). The CDR3 contains 14 residues. The V gene lost 5 bases and the J gene lost 4 bases, with 11 bases spanning the gap. CDR3 nucleotides: TGTGCCAGCAGTAACAGTTTTATTAATGAAAAACTGTTTTTT. This gives the protein CASSNSFINEKLFF.

V and J are TRBV28 and TRBJ1-6; a weak D match, TRBD1 (6 bases). Germline V gene sequence: CDR1 MDHEN, CDR2 SYDVKM. Deletions cut 5 bases from V and 0 bases from J, with 11 bases between. The CDR3 is 16 amino acids. CDR3: CASSPRQDSYNSPLHF. The CDR3 nucleotides read TGTGCCAGCAGTCCGCGACAGGACTCCTATAATTCACCCCTCCACTTT.

The chain combines TRBV30 with TRBJ1-6; D possibly corresponds to TRBD1 (5 bases). V was pared by 3 bases and J by 6 bases, with 12 bases between. This CDR3 has 14 residues. Germline lookup yields CDR1 GTSNPN and CDR2 SVGIG (reference sequence). The CDR3 loop reads CAWSAWTRNSPLHF. The CDR3 nucleotides are TGTGCCTGGAGCGCATGGACACGTAATTCACCCCTCCACTTT.

The chain couples TRBV19 to TRBJ2-7; the match to TRBD2 covers 9 bases. Germline lookup yields CDR1 LNHDA and CDR2 SQIVND (reference sequence). This CDR3 contains 14 residues. V shed 7 bases and J 4 bases; nucleotides not matched to a gene: 8. CDR3: CASTEGLASYEQYF. CDR3 DNA sequence: TGTGCCAGTACCGAGGGACTAGCAAGTTACGAGCAGTACTTC.

The gene calls are TRBV14 and TRBJ1-5; D is perhaps TRBD1 (5 bases). The germline V gene has CDR1 SGHDN and CDR2 FVKESK. This CDR3 is 19 amino acids long. The V end was cut by 1 base, the J end by 2 bases, with 21 bases between. The CDR3 DNA follows: TGTGCCAGCAGCCAAGCTGGGCAGGGTCAGTTCGAAGGCAATCAGCCCCAGCATTTT. This translates into CASSQAGQGQFEGNQPQHF.

The chain combines TRBV19 with TRBJ2-7, with TRBD1 identical over 11 bases. CDR1 and CDR2 from the germline V gene are LNHDA and SQIVND (reference sequence). V gave up 4 bases and J gave up 3 bases; unmatched junction bases: 8. This CDR3 spans 16 amino acids. The CDR3, as DNA: TGTGCCAGTAGTACCCGGGGACAGGGGGAGAGCTACGAGCAGTACTTC. Translation: CASSTRGQGESYEQYF.

V usage is TRBV6-2 or TRBV6-3 and J usage is TRBJ1-5; tentatively, D is TRBD1 (6 bases). The V and J ends lost 2 bases and 6 bases respectively, with 14 bases between them. From germline, CDR1 is MNHEY and CDR2 SVGEGT. This CDR3 is built from 15 residues. CDR3 protein: CASSYTGKDGQPQHF. CDR3 in DNA: TGTGCCAGCAGTTACACAGGGAAAGACGGTCAGCCCCAGCATTTT.

CDR3 nucleotides: TGCGCCAGCCGAGACTTAGCGGGGGGGCAAGAGACCCAGTACTTC. It specifies CASRDLAGGQETQYF. V usage is TRBV5-1 and J usage is TRBJ2-5; 11 bases are shared with TRBD2. This CDR3 has 15 residues. Germline assignment: CDR1 SGHRS and CDR2 YFSETQ. The J segment lost 2 bases and the V segment lost 7 bases, leaving 7 bases of the junction unmatched. Using reference TRBV5-1 and TRBJ2-5 for the parts outside the CDR3, the full variable domain is KAGVTQTPRYLIKTRGQQVTLSCSPISGHRSVSWYQQTPGQGLQFLFEYFSETQRNKGNFPGRFSGRQFSNSRSEMNVSTLELGDSALYLCASRDLAGGQETQYFGPGTRLLVL.

The V gene is TRBV27, the J gene TRBJ1-2; 12 bases fit TRBD1. Germline trimming cut 8 bases from V and 7 bases from J; bases unmatched to any gene: 5. Germline values: CDR1 MNHEY, CDR2 SMNVEV (reference sequence). The CDR3 contains 13 residues. The CDR3 protein is CASRDRGRSGYTF. The CDR3 DNA is TGTGCCAGCCGGGACAGGGGGCGGAGTGGCTACACCTTC.

The chain has TRBV9 and TRBJ1-1, with a weak D call TRBD1 (6 bases). In germline, CDR1 is SGDLS, CDR2 YYNGEE. Trimming removed 0 bases at V and 9 bases at J, with 12 bases between. The CDR3 has 13 amino acids. This CDR3 reads CASSVGQGHKAFF. The CDR3 DNA reads as TGTGCCAGCAGCGTAGGTCAGGGGCACAAAGCTTTCTTT.

The chain combines TRBV28 with TRBJ2-7; 9 nucleotides agree with TRBD2. Unmatched junction bases numbered 7, after V lost 5 bases and J lost 2 bases. The CDR3 runs 15 residues. The germline CDR1 and CDR2 sequences are MDHEN and SYDVKM. The CDR3 region has the DNA TGTGCCAGCAGTCCACTAGCGGGTGTGACCTACGAGCAGTACTTC. Its translation is CASSPLAGVTYEQYF. Variable domain in full (rest from reference TRBV28 and TRBJ2-7): DVKVTQSSRYLVKRTGEKVFLECVQDMDHENMFWYRQDPGLGLRLIYFSYDVKMKEKGDIPEGYSVSREKKERFSLILESASTNQTSMYLCASSPLAGVTYEQYFGPGTRLTVT.

This chain uses TRBV7-2 with TRBJ1-2; 11 bases map to TRBD1. CDR1 and CDR2 from the germline V gene are SGHTA and FQGNSA. The CDR3 has 15 residues. V shed 1 base and J 5 bases; nucleotides not matched to a gene: 3. The CDR3 here is CASSLEGTGGYGYTF. CDR3 in DNA: TGTGCCAGCAGCTTAGAAGGGACAGGGGGGTATGGCTACACCTTC.

V is TRBV29-1 and J is TRBJ1-3; tentative D call: TRBD1 (5 bases). This CDR3 spans 12 amino acids. Germline CDR1 SQVTM, CDR2 ANQGSEA. The V end was cut by 4 bases, the J end by 2 bases, with 6 bases between. Written as DNA, the CDR3 is TGCAGCGTTGTAGGGGCTGGAAACACCATATATTTT. Its translation is CSVVGAGNTIYF.